Given below is one TCR beta chain in context. No cognate antigen has been identified for it. The sample holds no much larger clone one base away, and base qualities are not on file. Amplification of TCR beta CDR3 regions was carried out from RNA transcripts. The TCR CDR3 was subjected to a first round of RT-PCR using the HTBI primer set and the Qiagen OneStep RT-PCR kit. Libraries were constructed in a second round of multiplex PCR, after which size selection and purification were carried out. Paired-end sequencing of the libraries was performed with 100 bp reads on an Illumina HiSeq2000. In the original analysis: Raw data were processed with SOAPnuke, discarding reads with adapters, uncalled bases, mean Phred below 15, or no exact constant-primer or identifier match. High-quality paired reads were merged using COPE v1.2.5, and each unique nucleotide sequence was defined as a clonotype. MiTCR v1.1 was used to align clonotypes to the IMGT TRBV, TRBD and TRBJ reference segments. Only V-J combinations with frequency above 0.0001, covering 99% to 99.2% of repertoires, were analysed. A TCS score was defined as the ratio between F50 (clonal expansion) and ExV (chaos), using BLOSUM62-based TCRdist between CDR3 peptides within each V-J. Welch's t-statistics and random forest reduced 514 V-J features to 13, which were used in a naive Bayes classifier (R e1071). TCRdb handled the public reads itself, with Q25 trimming in fastp and clone calling in MiXCR, and kept productive beta chains. Merged by CDR3 protein, the rows form single entries marked with the most common genes and DNA. It is TCRdb's table, rather than the study itself, that gives the V and J calls and clone size. Here the sample has 600,000 or so distinct CDR3 sequences; under 60% occur a single time. The ten largest clones add up to roughly 8.2% of the sample.

A patient counted as having stable Graves' hyperthyroidism if no progression to ophthalmopathy occurred over 18 months of follow-up. Hyperthyroidism patients were newly diagnosed, with disease duration under 2 months, and aged 18 to 65 years. The study excluded patients with uncontrolled infections, other autoimmune diseases, pregnancy or lactation. Diagnoses relied on clinical symptoms, serum thyroxine and TRAb, thyroid ultrasound and orbital computed tomography. Trizol reagent was used to extract total RNA, and RNA quality was then checked on an Agilent 2100 Bioanalyzer. The sample is drawn from a study of T cells in Graves' hyperthyroidism and ophthalmopathy (dated by TCRdb to between 2017 and 2020). Looking at the study overall: TCR V-J signatures able to tell the groups apart were searched for in a discovery cohort of 100 patients, of whom over 40 had Graves' ophthalmopathy and roughly 59 had stable Graves' hyperthyroidism. An independent validation cohort of 18 to 20 hyperthyroidism patients and approximately 15 patients who later progressed to ophthalmopathy tested prospective prediction of ophthalmopathy. For training and testing, the 80 to 100 patients in the discovery cohort were randomly divided in a 7:3 ratio. In more than 5 Graves' hyperthyroidism patients, the study also compared T-cell repertoires from thyroid tissue with T-cell repertoires from blood. Once sampling was done, hyperthyroidism patients were given methimazole at a starting dose of 30 mg daily, whereas ophthalmopathy patients were given high-dose intravenous methylprednisolone. According to the paper, TCR Vbeta CDR3 sequencing was carried out on 120 to 150 peripheral blood samples, which came from more than 40 ophthalmopathy, under 80 hyperthyroidism and 17 progressor patients.

What the work shows at the level of the full study, not this receptor alone: No statistical method was used to set the sample size in advance, and investigators knew the group allocation. A model built on a 13 V-J signature distinguished ophthalmopathy from stable hyperthyroidism, reaching 87.88% sensitivity and around 81% specificity in cross-validation and 80%/75% in testing. Most expanded thyroid clonotypes (frequency above 0.001) were also found in blood, which suggests that blood repertoires may mirror thyroid immune responses. During validation, the model predicted progression to ophthalmopathy a median of approximately 6 months ahead of onset, with just under 71% sensitivity and around 73% specificity.

The sequenced material came from peripheral blood or thyroid tissue (not recorded which). The sequence was collected from a woman younger than 30 with Graves' hyperthyroidism. Donor details come from another sample of the same person, matched by shared clones.

The CDR3 here reads CSASEGANEKLFF. The sequenced DNA is TGCAGTGCTAGTGAGGGAGCTAATGAAAAACTGTTTTTT. Recombination joined TRBV20-1 with TRBJ1-4; the D gene cannot be named for sure. Trimming takes 3 bases from V and 3 bases from J, and the germline ends sit 8 bases apart. The germline V gene (reference sequence) provides CDR1 DFQATT and CDR2 SNEGSKA. The CDR3 runs 13 amino acids, cysteine and phenylalanine included. Kept here is only the CDR3 DNA, which spans 39 bases and is read in frame from base 1.